This T cell receptor beta chain was retrieved from a study of early stage breast cancer tumors. Study-level information: Samples were sequenced at around 10-fold average coverage.

V shed 5 bases, J shed 7 bases, and the junction held 10 bases outside the gene matches. In germline, CDR1 is SGHTA, CDR2 FQGTGA. The CDR3 has 17 amino acids. The repertoire was sequenced with immunoSEQ multiplex PCR; TCRdb's copy has only in-frame clones and lacks some. The table includes 60,000 to 75,000 clones, around 80% detected once. The rearrangement links TRBV7-3 to TRBJ2-3, with TRBD2 matching 15 bases. Sequencing was done on a sample of blood. This receptor was obtained from a middle-aged person with breast cancer. The CDR3 DNA is TGTGCCAGCAGCCCAAAGGGACTAGCGGGAGGTGTAAATACGCAGTATTTT. Translated, it gives CASSPKGLAGGVNTQYF. The variable domain in full, completed from reference TRBV7-3 and TRBJ2-3, reads GAGVSQTPSNKVTEKGKYVELRCDPISGHTALYWYRQSLGQGPEFLIYFQGTGAADDSGLPNDRFFAVRPEGSVSTLKIQRTERGDSAVYLCASSPKGLAGGVNTQYFGPGTRLTVL.